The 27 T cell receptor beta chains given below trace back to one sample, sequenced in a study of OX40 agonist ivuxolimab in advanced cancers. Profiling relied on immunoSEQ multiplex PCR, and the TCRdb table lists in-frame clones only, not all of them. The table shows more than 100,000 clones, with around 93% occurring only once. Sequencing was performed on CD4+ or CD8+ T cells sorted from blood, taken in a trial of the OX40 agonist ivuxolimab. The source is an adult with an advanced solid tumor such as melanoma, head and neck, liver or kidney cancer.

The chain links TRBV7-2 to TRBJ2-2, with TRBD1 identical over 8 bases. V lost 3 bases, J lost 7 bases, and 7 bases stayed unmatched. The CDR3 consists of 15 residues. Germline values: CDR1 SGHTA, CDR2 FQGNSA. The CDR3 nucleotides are TGTGCCAGCAGCTTTATCAGGGGGCGAAGCGGGGAGCTGTTTTTT. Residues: CASSFIRGRSGELFF.

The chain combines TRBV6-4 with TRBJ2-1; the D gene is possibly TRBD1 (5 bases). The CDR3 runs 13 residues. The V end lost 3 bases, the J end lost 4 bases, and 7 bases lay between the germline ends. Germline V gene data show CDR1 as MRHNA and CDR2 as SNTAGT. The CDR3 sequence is CASSERQYNEQFF. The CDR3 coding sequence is TGTGCCAGCAGTGAACGACAGTACAATGAGCAGTTCTTC.

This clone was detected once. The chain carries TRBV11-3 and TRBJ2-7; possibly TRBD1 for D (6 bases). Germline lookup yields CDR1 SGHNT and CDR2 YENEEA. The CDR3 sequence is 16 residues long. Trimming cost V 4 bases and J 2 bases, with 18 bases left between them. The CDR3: CASSSSPGESAYEQYF. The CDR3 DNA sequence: TGTGCCAGCAGCTCCTCCCCAGGGGAATCGGCCTACGAGCAGTACTTC. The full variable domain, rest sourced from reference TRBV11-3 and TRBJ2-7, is EAGVVQSPRYKIIEKKQPVAFWCNPISGHNTLYWYLQNLGQGPELLIRYENEEAVDDSQLPKDRFSAERLKGVDSTLKIQPAELGDSAVYLCASSSSPGESAYEQYFGPGTRLTVT.

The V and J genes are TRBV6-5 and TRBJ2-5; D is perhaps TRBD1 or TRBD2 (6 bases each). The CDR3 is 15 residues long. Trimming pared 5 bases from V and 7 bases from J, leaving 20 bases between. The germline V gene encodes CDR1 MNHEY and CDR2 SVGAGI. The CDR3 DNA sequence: TGTGCCAGCAGTCCCTCACAGGGAGGCCAGGGGACCCAGTACTTC. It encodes CASSPSQGGQGTQYF.

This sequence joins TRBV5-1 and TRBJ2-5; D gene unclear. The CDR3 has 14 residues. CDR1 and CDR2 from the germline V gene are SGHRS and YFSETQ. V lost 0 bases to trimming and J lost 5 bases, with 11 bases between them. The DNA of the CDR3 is TGCGCCAGCAGCTTGGGCACTCCTGGGGAGACCCAGTACTTC. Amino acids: CASSLGTPGETQYF.

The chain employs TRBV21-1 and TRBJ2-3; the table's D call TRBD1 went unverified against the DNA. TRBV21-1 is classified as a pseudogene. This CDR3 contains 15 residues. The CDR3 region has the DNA TGTGCCAGCAGCCGACCGGGACAGGCGATAGATACGCAGTATTTT. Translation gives CASSRPGQAIDTQYF.

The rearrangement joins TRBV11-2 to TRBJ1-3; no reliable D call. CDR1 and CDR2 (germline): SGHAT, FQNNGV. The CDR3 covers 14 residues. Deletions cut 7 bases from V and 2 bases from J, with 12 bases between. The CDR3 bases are TGTGCCAGCATCCATACTTGGACTGGAAACACCATATATTTT. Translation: CASIHTWTGNTIYF.

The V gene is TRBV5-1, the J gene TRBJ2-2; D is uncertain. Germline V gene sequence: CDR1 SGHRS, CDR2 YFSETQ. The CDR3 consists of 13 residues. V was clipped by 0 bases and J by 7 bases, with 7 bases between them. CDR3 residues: CASSLADGGELFF. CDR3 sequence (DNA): TGCGCCAGCAGCTTGGCCGACGGCGGGGAGCTGTTTTTT.

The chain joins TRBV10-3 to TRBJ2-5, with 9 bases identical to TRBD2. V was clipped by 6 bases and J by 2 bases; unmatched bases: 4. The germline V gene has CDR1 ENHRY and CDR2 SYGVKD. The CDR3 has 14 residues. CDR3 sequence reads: CAIRKAGGQETQYF. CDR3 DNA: TGTGCCATCAGGAAAGCGGGGGGTCAAGAGACCCAGTACTTC.

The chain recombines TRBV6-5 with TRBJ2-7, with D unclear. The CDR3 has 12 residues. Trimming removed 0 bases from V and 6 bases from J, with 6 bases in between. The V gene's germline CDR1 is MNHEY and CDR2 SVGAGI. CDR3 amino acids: CASSYSNLEQYF. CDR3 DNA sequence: TGTGCCAGCAGTTACTCGAATCTCGAGCAGTACTTC.

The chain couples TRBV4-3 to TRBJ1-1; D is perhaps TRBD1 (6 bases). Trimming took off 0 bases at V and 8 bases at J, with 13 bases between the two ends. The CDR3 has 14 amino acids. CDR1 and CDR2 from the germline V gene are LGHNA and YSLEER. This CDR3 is CASSQERGGSEAFF. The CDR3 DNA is TGCGCCAGCAGCCAAGAGAGGGGGGGCTCGGAAGCTTTCTTT.

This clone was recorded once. The CDR3 DNA reads as TGCAGCGTTGGGGGTTACAGGGCCAGTCGCGACTACACCTTC. This translates into CSVGGYRASRDYTF. V usage is TRBV29-1 and J usage is TRBJ1-2; a weak D match, TRBD1 (6 bases). This CDR3 is 14 amino acids long. V gave up 4 bases and J gave up 10 bases, with 22 bases separating them. CDR1 SQVTM and CDR2 ANQGSEA come from the germline V gene.

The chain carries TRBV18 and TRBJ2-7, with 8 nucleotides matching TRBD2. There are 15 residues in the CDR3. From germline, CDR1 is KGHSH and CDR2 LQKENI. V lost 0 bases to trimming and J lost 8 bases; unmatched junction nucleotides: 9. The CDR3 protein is CASSPPREGRDKQYF. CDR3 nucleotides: TGTGCCAGCTCACCACCCCGGGAGGGCCGTGACAAGCAGTACTTC. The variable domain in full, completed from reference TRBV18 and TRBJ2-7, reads NAGVMQNPRHLVRRRGQEARLRCSPMKGHSHVYWYRQLPEEGLKFMVYLQKENIIDESGMPKERFSAEFPKEGPSILRIQQVVRGDSAAYFCASSPPREGRDKQYFGPGTRLTVT.

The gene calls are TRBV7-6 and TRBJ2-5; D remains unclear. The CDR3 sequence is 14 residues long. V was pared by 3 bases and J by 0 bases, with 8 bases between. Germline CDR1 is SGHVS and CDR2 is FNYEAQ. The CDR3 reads CASSFYLDQETQYF. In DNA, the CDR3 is TGTGCCAGCAGCTTTTATTTGGACCAAGAGACCCAGTACTTC.

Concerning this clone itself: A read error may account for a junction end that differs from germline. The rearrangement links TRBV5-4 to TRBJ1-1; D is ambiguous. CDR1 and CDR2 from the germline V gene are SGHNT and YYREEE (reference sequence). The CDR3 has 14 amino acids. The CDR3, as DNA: TGTGCCAGCAGCCTAGGGCGGGAGAACACTGAAGTTTTCTTT. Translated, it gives CASSLGRENTEVFF.

The CDR3 spells CASSPYWTSGATDTQYF. CDR3 nucleotides: TGTGCCAGTAGTCCTTATTGGACTAGCGGGGCCACAGATACGCAGTATTTT. The J gene is TRBJ2-3, the V gene TRBV19; 12 bases align to TRBD2. Germline lookup yields CDR1 LNHDA and CDR2 SQIVND (reference sequence). The CDR3 loop spans 17 amino acids. V trimming: 5 bases; J trimming: 2 bases; junction bases outside the gene matches: 8.

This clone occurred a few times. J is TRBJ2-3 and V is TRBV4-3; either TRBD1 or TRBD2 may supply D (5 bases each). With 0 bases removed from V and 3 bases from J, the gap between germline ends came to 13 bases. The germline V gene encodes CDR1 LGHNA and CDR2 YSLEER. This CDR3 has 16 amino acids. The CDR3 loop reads CASSQDGRDVTDTQYF. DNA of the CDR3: TGCGCCAGCAGCCAAGATGGCCGGGACGTGACAGATACGCAGTATTTT.

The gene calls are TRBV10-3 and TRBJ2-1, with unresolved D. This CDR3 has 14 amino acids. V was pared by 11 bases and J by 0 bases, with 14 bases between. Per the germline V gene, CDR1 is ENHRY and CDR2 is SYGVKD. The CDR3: CAFQHRDSYNEQFF. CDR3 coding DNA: TGTGCCTTTCAACACCGCGACTCCTACAATGAGCAGTTCTTC.

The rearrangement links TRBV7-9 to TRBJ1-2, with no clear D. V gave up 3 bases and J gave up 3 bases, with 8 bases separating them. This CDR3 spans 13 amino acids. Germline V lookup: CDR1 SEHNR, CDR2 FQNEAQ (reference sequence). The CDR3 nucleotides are TGTGCCAGCAGCTTTGGGTTTGACTATGGCTACACCTTC. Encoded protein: CASSFGFDYGYTF.

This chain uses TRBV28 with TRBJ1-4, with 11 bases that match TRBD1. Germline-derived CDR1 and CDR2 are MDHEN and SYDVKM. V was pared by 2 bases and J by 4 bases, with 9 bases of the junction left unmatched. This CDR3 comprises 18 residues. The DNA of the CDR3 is TGTGCCAGCAGTTTACAGGCTGGACAGGGGGCCCTTAATGAAAAACTGTTTTTT. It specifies CASSLQAGQGALNEKLFF.

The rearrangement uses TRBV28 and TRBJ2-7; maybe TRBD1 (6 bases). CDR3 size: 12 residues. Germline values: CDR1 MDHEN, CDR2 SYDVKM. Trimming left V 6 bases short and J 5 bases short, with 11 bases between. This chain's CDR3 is CASSRGIDEQYF. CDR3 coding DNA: TGTGCCAGCAGCAGGGGCATCGACGAGCAGTACTTC.

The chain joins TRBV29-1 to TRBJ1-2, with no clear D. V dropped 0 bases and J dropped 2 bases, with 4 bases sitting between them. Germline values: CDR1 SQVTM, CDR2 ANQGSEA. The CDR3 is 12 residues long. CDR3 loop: CSVEEPNYGYTF. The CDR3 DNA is TGCAGCGTTGAAGAGCCGAACTATGGCTACACCTTC.

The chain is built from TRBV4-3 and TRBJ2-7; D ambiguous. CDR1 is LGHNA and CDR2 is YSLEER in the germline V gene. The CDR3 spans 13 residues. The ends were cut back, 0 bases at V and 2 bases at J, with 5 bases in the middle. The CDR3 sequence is CASSQDGPYEQYF. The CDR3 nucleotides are TGCGCCAGCAGCCAAGACGGGCCCTACGAGCAGTACTTC.

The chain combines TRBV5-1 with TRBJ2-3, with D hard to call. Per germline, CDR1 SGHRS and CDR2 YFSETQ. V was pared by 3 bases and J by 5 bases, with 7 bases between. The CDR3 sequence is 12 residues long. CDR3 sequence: CASSWLEDTQYF. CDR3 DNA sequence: TGCGCCAGCAGCTGGTTGGAAGATACGCAGTATTTT.

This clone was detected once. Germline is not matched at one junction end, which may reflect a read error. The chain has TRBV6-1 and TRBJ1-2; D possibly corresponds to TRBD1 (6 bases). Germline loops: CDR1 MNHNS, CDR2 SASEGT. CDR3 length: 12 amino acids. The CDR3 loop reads CALRAGERGYTF. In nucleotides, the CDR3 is TGCGCTCTAAGGGCAGGGGAGAGAGGCTACACCTTC.

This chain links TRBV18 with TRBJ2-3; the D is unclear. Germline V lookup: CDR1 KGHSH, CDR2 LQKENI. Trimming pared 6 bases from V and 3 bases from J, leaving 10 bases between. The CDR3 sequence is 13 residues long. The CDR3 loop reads CASSSFGTDTQYF. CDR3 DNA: TGTGCCAGCTCTTCGTTCGGGACAGATACGCAGTATTTT. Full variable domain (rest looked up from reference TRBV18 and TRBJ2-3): NAGVMQNPRHLVRRRGQEARLRCSPMKGHSHVYWYRQLPEEGLKFMVYLQKENIIDESGMPKERFSAEFPKEGPSILRIQQVVRGDSAAYFCASSSFGTDTQYFGPGTRLTVL.

In DNA, the CDR3 is TGTGCCAGCAGCTTTCCAGGGGGAGATGGCTACACCTTC. Protein: CASSFPGGDGYTF. The chain couples TRBV7-2 to TRBJ1-2, with TRBD1 identical over 7 bases. V shed 3 bases, J shed 6 bases, and the junction held 4 bases outside the gene matches. This CDR3 is 13 amino acids long. CDR1 is SGHTA, CDR2 FQGNSA, per germline.